The T cell receptor beta chain described here comes from a study of shared clonotypes between healthy human individuals. The wider study: Used for every donor were three CD4 naive, three CD4 memory, two CD8 naive and one CD8 memory plate.

As to this clone: A read error may account for a junction end that differs from germline.

Germline-derived CDR1 and CDR2 are SEHNR and FQNEAQ (reference sequence). This CDR3 spans 17 amino acids. Deep-level running was used for the assay. On sorted subsets, replicate PCRs used roughly 220 ng DNA, or 27,000 or so T cell genomes. Using immunoSEQ multiplex PCR, the repertoire was profiled, and TCRdb retains in-frame clones only, with some absent. This sample carries 2 million or so clones, approximately 94% of them seen once, and the ten largest clones take 0.85% to 1.2%. CD45RO-negative CD8 cells positively selected for CCR7 made up the naive population, which excluded terminally differentiated effector memory CD45RA+ cells.

The chain employs TRBV7-9 and TRBJ2-5; 11 nucleotides align to TRBD2. Sequencing was done on a sample of naive CD8+ T cells sorted from blood. This TCR was sampled from a man aged 18-30 years in good health. The CDR3 DNA is TGTGCCAGCAGCAACCTCGGACTAGCGGGTGCCCCAGAGGCCCAGTACTTC. This encodes CASSNLGLAGAPEAQYF.